This T cell receptor (beta chain) emerged from a study of cytomegalovirus exposure and HLA in healthy donors. The overall study: Among 398 genotyped donors, around 77% fell in the Caucasian-associated ancestry cluster. Broader study findings: V- and J-gene trimming of TCR beta was linked (in a later analysis) to a missense DCLRE1C variant.

It was with 60 Vbeta and 13 Jbeta primers that the PCR ran. Clones were sequenced by immunoSEQ multiplex PCR, and TCRdb holds only the in-frame ones, with some missing. The data show about 62,000 clones, around 87% seen once. As regards this clone: Its antigen is still unknown.

Germline V gene lookup returns CDR1 MRHNA and CDR2 SNTAGT. The length of the CDR3 is 15 residues. After removal of 3 bases from V and 1 base from J, the junction contained 0 bases not matched to a gene. Specimen: PBMCs. The chain recombines TRBV6-4 with TRBJ2-5, with TRBD2 identical over 12 bases. The clonotype comes from a man between 18 and 29 years old in good health and CMV-seronegative. The CDR3 loop is CASSETSGGQETQYF. Written as DNA, the CDR3 is TGTGCCAGCAGTGAGACTAGCGGGGGCCAAGAGACCCAGTACTTC.